This entry concerns a single T cell receptor (beta chain). This sample was included in a study of T cell responses to AZD1222 COVID-19 vaccine. Unmatched junction bases numbered 8, after V lost 3 bases and J lost 5 bases. The length of the CDR3 is 15 residues. Germline loops: CDR1 SGDLS, CDR2 YYNGEE. The data were produced by immunoSEQ multiplex PCR, yet TCRdb's version contains in-frame clones alone and is incomplete. The sample includes about 150,000 clones, around 90% of them seen just once. The chain carries TRBV9 and TRBJ2-5, with 9 positions matching TRBD2. The sequences come from peripheral blood, collected on day 0 of AZD1222 vaccination. This clonotype originated in an adult in good health. Here the CDR3 reads CASSAISGGWETQYF. For the CDR3, the DNA is TGTGCCAGCAGCGCCATTAGCGGGGGATGGGAGACCCAGTACTTC.